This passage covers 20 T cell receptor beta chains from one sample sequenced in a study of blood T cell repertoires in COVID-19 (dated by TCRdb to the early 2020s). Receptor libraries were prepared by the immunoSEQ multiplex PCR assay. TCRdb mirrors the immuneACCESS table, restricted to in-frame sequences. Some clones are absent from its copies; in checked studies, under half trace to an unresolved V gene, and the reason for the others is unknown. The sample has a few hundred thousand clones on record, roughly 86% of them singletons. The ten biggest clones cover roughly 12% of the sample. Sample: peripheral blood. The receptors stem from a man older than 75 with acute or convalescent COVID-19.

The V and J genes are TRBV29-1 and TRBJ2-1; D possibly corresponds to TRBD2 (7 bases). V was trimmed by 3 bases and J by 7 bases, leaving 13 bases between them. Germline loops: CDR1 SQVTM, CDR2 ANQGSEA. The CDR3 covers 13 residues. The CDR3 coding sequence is TGCAGCGTTGACCCGGGGGGCTTGAATGAGCAGTTCTTC. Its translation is CSVDPGGLNEQFF.

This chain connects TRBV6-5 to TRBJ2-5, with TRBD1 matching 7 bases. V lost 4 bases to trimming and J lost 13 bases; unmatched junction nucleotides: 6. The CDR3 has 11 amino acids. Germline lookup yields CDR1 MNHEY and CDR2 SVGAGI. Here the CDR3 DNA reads TGTGCCAGCAGTTTTACAGGGGTCCTGTACTTC. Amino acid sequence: CASSFTGVLYF.

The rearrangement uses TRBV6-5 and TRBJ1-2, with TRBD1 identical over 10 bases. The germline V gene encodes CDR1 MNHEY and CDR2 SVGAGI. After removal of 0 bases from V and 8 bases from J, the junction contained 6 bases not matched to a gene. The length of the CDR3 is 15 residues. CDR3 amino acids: CASSYSSGQGFGYTF. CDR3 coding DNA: TGTGCCAGCAGTTACTCCTCGGGACAGGGGTTCGGCTACACCTTC.

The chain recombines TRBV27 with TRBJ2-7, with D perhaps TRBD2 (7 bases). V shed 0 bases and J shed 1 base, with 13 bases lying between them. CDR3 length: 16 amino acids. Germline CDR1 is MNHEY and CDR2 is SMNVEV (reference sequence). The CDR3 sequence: CASSLSRGGWSYEQYF. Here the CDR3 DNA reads TGTGCCAGCAGTTTATCGAGGGGGGGCTGGTCCTACGAGCAGTACTTC.

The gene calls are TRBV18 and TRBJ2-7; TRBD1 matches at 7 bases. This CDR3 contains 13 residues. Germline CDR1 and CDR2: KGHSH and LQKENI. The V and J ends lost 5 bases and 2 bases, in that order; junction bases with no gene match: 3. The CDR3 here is CASSTGTAYEQYF. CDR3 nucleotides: TGTGCCAGCTCAACCGGGACAGCCTACGAGCAGTACTTC.

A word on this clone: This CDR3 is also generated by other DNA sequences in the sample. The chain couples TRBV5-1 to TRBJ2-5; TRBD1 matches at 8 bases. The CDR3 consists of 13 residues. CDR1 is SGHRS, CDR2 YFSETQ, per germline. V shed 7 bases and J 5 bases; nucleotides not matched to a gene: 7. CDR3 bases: TGCGCCAGCTCCCAGGGGGCGCGTGAGACCCAGTACTTC. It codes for CASSQGARETQYF.

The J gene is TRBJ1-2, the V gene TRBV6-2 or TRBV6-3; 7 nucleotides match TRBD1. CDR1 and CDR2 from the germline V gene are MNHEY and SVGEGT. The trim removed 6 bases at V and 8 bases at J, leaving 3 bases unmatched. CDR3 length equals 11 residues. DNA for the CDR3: TGTGCCAGCAGCCGGGACAGAGGCTACACCTTC. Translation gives CASSRDRGYTF.

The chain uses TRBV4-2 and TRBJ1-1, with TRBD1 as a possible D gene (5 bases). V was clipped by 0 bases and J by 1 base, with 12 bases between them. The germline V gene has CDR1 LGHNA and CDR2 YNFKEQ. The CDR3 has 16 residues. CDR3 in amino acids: CASSQDRGGANTEAFF. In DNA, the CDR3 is TGTGCCAGCAGCCAAGATAGGGGAGGGGCGAACACTGAAGCTTTCTTT.

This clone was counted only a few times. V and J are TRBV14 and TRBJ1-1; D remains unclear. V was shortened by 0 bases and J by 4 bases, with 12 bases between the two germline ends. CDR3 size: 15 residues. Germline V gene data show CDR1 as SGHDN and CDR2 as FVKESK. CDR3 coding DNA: TGTGCCAGCAGCCAAGATTTCATCACGGGCACTGAAGCTTTCTTT. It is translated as CASSQDFITGTEAFF.

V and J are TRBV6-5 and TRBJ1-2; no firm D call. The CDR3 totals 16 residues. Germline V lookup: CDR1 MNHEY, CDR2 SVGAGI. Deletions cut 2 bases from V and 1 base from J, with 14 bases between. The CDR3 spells CASSYPTPRDNYGYTF. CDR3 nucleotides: TGTGCCAGCAGTTACCCCACCCCACGGGATAACTATGGCTACACCTTC.

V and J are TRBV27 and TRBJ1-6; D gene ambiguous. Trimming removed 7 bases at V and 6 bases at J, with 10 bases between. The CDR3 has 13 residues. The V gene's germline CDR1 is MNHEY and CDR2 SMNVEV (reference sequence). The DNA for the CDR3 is TGTGCCAGCACTTTTCGGGGTAATTCACCCCTCCACTTT. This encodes CASTFRGNSPLHF.

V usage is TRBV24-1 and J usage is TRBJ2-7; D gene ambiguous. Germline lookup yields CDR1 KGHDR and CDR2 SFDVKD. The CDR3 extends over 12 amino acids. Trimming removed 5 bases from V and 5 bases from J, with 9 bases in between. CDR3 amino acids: CATSGFSDEQYF. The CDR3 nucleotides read TGTGCCACCAGTGGATTCAGTGACGAGCAGTACTTC.

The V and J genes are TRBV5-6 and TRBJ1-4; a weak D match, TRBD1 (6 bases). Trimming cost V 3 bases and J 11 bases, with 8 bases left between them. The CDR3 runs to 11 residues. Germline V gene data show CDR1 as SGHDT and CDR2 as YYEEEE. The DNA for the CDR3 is TGTGCCAGCAGCTCAGGGGTGAAACTGTTTTTT. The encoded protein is CASSSGVKLFF. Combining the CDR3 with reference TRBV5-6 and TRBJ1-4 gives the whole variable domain DAGVTQSPTHLIKTRGQQVTLRCSPKSGHDTVSWYQQALGQGPQFIFQYYEEEERQRGNFPDRFSGHQFPNYSSELNVNALLLGDSALYLCASSSGVKLFFGSGTQLSVL.

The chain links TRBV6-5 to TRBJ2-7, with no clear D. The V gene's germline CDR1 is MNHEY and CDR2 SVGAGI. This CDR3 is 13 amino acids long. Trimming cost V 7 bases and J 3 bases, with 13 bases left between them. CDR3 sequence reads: CASTSLGGYEQYF. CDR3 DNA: TGTGCCAGCACCTCCCTCGGCGGCTACGAGCAGTACTTC.

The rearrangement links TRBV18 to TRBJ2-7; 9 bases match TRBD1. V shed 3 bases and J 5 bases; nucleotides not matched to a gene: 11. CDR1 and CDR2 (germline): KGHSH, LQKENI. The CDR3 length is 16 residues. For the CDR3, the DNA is TGTGCCAGCTCACCGGAGAAGGGACAGGGACTTCACGAGCAGTACTTC. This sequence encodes CASSPEKGQGLHEQYF. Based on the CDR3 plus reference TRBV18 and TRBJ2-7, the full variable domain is NAGVMQNPRHLVRRRGQEARLRCSPMKGHSHVYWYRQLPEEGLKFMVYLQKENIIDESGMPKERFSAEFPKEGPSILRIQQVVRGDSAAYFCASSPEKGQGLHEQYFGPGTRLTVT.

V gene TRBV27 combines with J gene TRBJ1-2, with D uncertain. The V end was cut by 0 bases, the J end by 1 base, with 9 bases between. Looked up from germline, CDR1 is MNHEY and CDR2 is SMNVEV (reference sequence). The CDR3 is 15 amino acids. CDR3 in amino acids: CASSLSAGNNYGYTF. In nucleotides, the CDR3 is TGTGCCAGCAGTTTATCGGCGGGAAATAACTATGGCTACACCTTC.

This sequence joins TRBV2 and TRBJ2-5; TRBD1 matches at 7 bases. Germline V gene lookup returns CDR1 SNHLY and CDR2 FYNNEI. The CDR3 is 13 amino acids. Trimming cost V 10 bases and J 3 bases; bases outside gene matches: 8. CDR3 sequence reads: CAIKTGTEETQYF. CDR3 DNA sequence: TGTGCCATCAAGACAGGGACAGAAGAGACCCAGTACTTC.

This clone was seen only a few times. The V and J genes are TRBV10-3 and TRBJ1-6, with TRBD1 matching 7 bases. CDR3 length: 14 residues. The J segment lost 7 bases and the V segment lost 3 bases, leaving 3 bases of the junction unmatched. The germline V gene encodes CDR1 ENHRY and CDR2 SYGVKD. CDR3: CAISDGTVNSPLHF. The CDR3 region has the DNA TGTGCCATCAGTGACGGGACAGTAAATTCACCCCTCCACTTT.

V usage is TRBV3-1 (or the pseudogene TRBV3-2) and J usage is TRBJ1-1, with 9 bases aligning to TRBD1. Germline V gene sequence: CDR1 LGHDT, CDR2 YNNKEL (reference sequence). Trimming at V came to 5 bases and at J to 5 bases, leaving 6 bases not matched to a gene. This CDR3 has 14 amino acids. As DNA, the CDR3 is TGTGCCAGCAGCGTGACAGGGGGTAGTACTGAAGCTTTCTTT. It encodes CASSVTGGSTEAFF.

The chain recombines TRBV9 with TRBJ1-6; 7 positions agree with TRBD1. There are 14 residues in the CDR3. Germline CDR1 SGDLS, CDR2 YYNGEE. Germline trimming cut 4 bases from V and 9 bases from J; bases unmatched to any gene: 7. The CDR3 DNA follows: TGTGCCAGCAGCTCCGACAGGGTGCTTTCACCCCTCCACTTT. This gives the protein CASSSDRVLSPLHF.